This TCR beta chain comes out of a study of identical twins. Study results and limitations: The study drew conclusions from cross-sectional statistical analysis, not from following the same donors. Models underestimated out-of-frame TCR alpha sharing in monozygotic twins.

The ends lost 0 bases at V and 5 bases at J; junction bases unmatched: 7. In germline, CDR1 is SGHRS, CDR2 YFSETQ. The CDR3 is 15 amino acids. TCRdb used MiXCR to reprocess the 5' RACE reads, holding one entry per CDR3 protein. The sample yields about 220,000 distinct CDR3 sequences, approximately 7.8% seen once. This clonotype has ten or more counts. Its antigen is undetermined. These same data were also listed under a study on yellow fever vaccine responses in identical twins.

Sample: CD8+ T cells sorted from blood. The sequence was obtained from a woman aged 18 to 35 in good health. V and J are TRBV5-1 and TRBJ2-7, with 8 bases matching TRBD1. The CDR3 is CASSLAQGGTDEQYF. Written as DNA, the CDR3 is TGCGCCAGCAGCTTGGCACAGGGGGGAACGGACGAGCAGTACTTC. The entire variable domain, with the rest obtained from reference TRBV5-1 and TRBJ2-7, is as follows: KAGVTQTPRYLIKTRGQQVTLSCSPISGHRSVSWYQQTPGQGLQFLFEYFSETQRNKGNFPGRFSGRQFSNSRSEMNVSTLELGDSALYLCASSLAQGGTDEQYFGPGTRLTVT.